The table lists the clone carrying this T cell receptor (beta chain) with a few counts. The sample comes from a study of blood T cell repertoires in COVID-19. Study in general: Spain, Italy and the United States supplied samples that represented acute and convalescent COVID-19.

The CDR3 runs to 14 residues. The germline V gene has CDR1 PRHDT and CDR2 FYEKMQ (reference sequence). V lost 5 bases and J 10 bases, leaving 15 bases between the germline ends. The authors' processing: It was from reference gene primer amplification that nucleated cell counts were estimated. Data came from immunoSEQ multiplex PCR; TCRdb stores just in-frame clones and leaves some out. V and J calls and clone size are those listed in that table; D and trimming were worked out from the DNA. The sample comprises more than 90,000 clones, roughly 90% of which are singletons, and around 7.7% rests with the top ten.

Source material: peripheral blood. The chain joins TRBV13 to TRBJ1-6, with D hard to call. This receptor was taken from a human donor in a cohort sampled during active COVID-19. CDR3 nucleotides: TGTGCCAGCAGCCTGGAGGACGGCTTGTCACCCCTCCACTTT. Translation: CASSLEDGLSPLHF.